The sequence of this T cell receptor beta chain was determined in a study of control samples from healthy donors and cancer patients. Sequencing used immunoSEQ multiplex PCR; TCRdb keeps in-frame clones, though not all of them. The profile covers about 44,000 clones, with about 87% appearing a single time and roughly 10% taken by the ten largest. This TCR came from a woman aged 60-75 years with lung cancer. The sequenced sample was PBMCs.

CDR3 loop: CASSSREGTEAFF. CDR3 coding DNA: TGTGCCAGTAGTAGCCGGGAGGGGACTGAAGCTTTCTTT. J is TRBJ1-1 and V is TRBV19; TRBD1 is a possible D gene (5 bases). The V gene lost 4 bases and the J gene lost 5 bases, with 11 bases spanning the gap. CDR3 length: 13 amino acids. The V gene's germline CDR1 is LNHDA and CDR2 SQIVND (reference sequence).